This is a list of T cell receptor beta chains from one sample in a study of blood T cell repertoires in COVID-19. The method was immunoSEQ multiplex PCR; TCRdb's version includes in-frame clones alone and lacks a portion of them. The data hold approximately 220,000 clones, with around 87% observed a single time. Material for sequencing was peripheral blood. The receptors shown here come from a man aged 55 to 70 with acute or convalescent COVID-19. Each CDR3 is given with its conserved first and last residue.

TRBV19	CASSKQGPNEKLFF
TRBV19	CASSMRTGYTDTQYF
TRBV2	CASTGQGYEQYF
TRBV6-5	CASSRQTSNTEAFF
TRBV19	CASSSGQGAYQPQHF
TRBV30	CAWNRGRDQPQHF
TRBV19	CASSALASGQETQYF
TRBV9	CASSVAEGAGNEQFF
TRBV19	CASSTPWGGGYTF
TRBV27	CASNERGGYEQYF
TRBV7-8	CASSFRGRDGQNTEAFF
TRBV7-8	CASSLGGGSDYGYTF
TRBV6-5	CASRRTLVTGELFF
TRBV4-1	CASSDRTGVDSPLHF
TRBV18	CASSPPAGNLGEAFF
TRBV18	CASSQGADEKLFF
TRBV18	CASSLRRGAGVSTFPDTQYF
TRBV29-1	CSVRGQGNTEAFF
TRBV2	CASTPTQGRDNTIYF
TRBV20-1	CSASQATEAFF
TRBV9	CASSANPHRGRSDGYTF
TRBV6-1	CASSERLAGGQETQYF
TRBV4-1	CASSEEGTGGAVDRSNEQFF
TRBV5-1	CASSLVQSNEQFF
TRBV11-2	CASSLRTGQGAYEQYF
TRBV28	CASSLWENEQFF
TRBV12-5	CASGLATGGGQPQHF